The entry below gives a single T cell receptor (beta chain) sequence along with its context. Its antigen is as yet unknown. Deletions cut 4 bases from V and 7 bases from J, with 16 bases between. The CDR3 spans 14 residues. Germline V CDR1 and CDR2: LGHNA, YNFKEQ. The data belong to a study of T-cell memory formation after mild COVID-19. Overall study results and limits: Those CD4+ clones that contracted were mainly in CM and EM (CD8+ ones in EMRA). In pre-infection memory, a portion of responding clones appeared, which suggested that cross-reactive memory joined.

TCRdb reprocessed the 5' RACE reads via MiXCR and lists one record per CDR3 protein. The data show hundreds of thousands of distinct CDR3 sequences, 15% to 20% seen once. What was sequenced was PBMCs or a T cell subset sorted from them (not recorded which). The TCR originated in an adult woman who had mild COVID-19 (a few samples of this study predate the infection). Cell type and time point are not known. The J gene is TRBJ1-1, the V gene TRBV4-2, with D maybe TRBD1 (6 bases). The CDR3 is CASSRDRGAFEAFF. The CDR3 coding sequence is TGTGCCAGCAGCCGAGATAGGGGGGCGTTTGAAGCTTTCTTT.